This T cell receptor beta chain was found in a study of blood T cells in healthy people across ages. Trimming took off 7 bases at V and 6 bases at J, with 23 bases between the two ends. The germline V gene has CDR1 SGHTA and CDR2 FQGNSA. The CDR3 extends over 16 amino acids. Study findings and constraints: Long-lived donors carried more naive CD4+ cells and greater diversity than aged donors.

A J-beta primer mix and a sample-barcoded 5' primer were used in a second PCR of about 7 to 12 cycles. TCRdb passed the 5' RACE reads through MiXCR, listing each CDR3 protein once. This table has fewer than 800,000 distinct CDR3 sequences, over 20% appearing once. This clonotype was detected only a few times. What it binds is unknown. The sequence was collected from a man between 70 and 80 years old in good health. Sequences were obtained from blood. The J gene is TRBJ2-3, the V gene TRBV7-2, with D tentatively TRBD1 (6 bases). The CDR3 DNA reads TGTGCCAGCACCCTTGACAGGCTGTTATTGTCGGATACGCAGTATTTT. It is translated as CASTLDRLLLSDTQYF.